This T cell receptor beta chain appears in the sequencing data of a study of T cell repertoires in cytomegalovirus infection. About the research overall: HLA-B-restricted CMV epitopes that are well studied were used alongside recently identified HLA-C-restricted ones. An indication of both CMV infection and matching HLA type came from public TCR beta signatures. Study conclusions and caveats: Clonotype analysis showed dominance of the ex vivo response by HLA-C-restricted CMV-specific TCR beta clonotypes. The cumulative frequency of public TCR beta families identified carriers of CMV plus the relevant HLA.

This clonotype occurred a few times. What it binds is unknown. TCRdb independently ran MiXCR on the reads; one entry per CDR3 protein. The table has roughly 860,000 distinct CDR3 sequences, about 31% seen once; the top ten hold 9.5% to 15%. V was pared by 10 bases and J by 6 bases, with 13 bases of the junction left unmatched. This CDR3 spans 15 amino acids. The germline CDR1 and CDR2 sequences are SGHTA and FQGNSA. The specimen was cultured CD8+ T cells from PBMCs, collected from culture after CMV antigen stimulation. This TCR was recovered from a human donor in good health (CMV status not recorded). Some clones in this sample may be carry-over from other donors' samples. The rearrangement joins TRBV7-2 to TRBJ2-2; the match to TRBD2 covers 8 bases. The CDR3 DNA is TGTGCCACCGGGGGGGGAAACCTAAAACCCGGGGAGCTGTTTTTT. Its protein product is CATGGGNLKPGELFF. Drawing the rest from reference TRBV7-2 and TRBJ2-2, the complete variable domain is GAGVSQSPSNKVTEKGKDVELRCDPISGHTALYWYRQSLGQGLEFLIYFQGNSAPDKSGLPSDRFSAERTGGSVSTLTIQRTQQEDSAVYLCATGGGNLKPGELFFGEGSRLTVL.